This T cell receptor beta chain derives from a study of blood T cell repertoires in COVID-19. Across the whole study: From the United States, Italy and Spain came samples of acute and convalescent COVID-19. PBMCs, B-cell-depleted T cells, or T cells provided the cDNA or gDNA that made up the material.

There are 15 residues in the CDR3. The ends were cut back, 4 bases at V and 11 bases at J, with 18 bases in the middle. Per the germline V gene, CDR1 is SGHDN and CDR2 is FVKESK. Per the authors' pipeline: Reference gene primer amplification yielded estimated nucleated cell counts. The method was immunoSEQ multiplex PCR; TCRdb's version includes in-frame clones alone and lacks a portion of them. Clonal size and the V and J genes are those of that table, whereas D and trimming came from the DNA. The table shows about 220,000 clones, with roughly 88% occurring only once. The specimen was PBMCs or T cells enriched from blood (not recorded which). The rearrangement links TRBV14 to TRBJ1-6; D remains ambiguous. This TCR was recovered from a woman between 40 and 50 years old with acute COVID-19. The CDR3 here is CASSRSPGLGPPLHF. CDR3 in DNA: TGTGCCAGCAGCCGGAGCCCGGGGTTAGGACCACCCCTCCACTTT.